The next 13 T cell receptor beta chains were all read from a single sample in a study of T cell responses to AZD1222 COVID-19 vaccine. Sequencing used immunoSEQ multiplex PCR; TCRdb keeps in-frame clones, though not all of them. The data hold about 100,000 clones, with 85% to 95% observed a single time. The sequenced sample was peripheral blood, obtained 28 days after the second AZD1222 dose. Receptors originate from an adult who received the AZD1222 COVID-19 vaccine.

V and J are TRBV7-2 and TRBJ1-3; tentatively, D is TRBD1 (5 bases). Trimming shortened V by 5 bases and J by 4 bases, and 18 bases separated the two germline ends. This CDR3 comprises 16 residues. Per germline, CDR1 SGHTA and CDR2 FQGNSA. CDR3 protein: CASSPAPGREGNTIYF. In DNA form, the CDR3 reads TGTGCCAGCAGCCCTGCCCCGGGACGGGAAGGAAACACCATATATTTT.

The chain has TRBV5-1 and TRBJ2-3, with a weak D call TRBD2 (6 bases). The CDR3 has 13 residues. V was clipped by 5 bases and J by 5 bases, with 12 bases between them. CDR1 is SGHRS and CDR2 is YFSETQ in the germline V gene. The CDR3 DNA reads as TGCGCCAGCAGGCGGGACTCCAAAGATACGCAGTATTTT. Its protein product is CASRRDSKDTQYF.

V usage is TRBV29-1 and J usage is TRBJ2-2; 10 positions match TRBD1. The CDR3 is 13 amino acids. The V gene's germline CDR1 is SQVTM and CDR2 ANQGSEA. The CDR3 loop is CSVGTGVPGELFF. CDR3 nucleotide sequence: TGCAGTGTGGGGACAGGGGTGCCCGGGGAGCTGTTTTTT.

The chain uses TRBV27 and TRBJ1-1, with D tentatively TRBD1 (6 bases). Per germline, CDR1 MNHEY and CDR2 SMNVEV (reference sequence). Trimming cost V 6 bases and J 0 bases, with 11 bases left between them. The CDR3 contains 14 residues. The CDR3 nucleotides read TGTGCCAGCAGAATCCCAGGGGTGAACACTGAAGCTTTCTTT. This sequence encodes CASRIPGVNTEAFF.

This chain joins TRBV3-1 (or the pseudogene TRBV3-2) and TRBJ2-7; no reliable D call. Germline CDR1 LGHDT, CDR2 YNNKEL (reference sequence). The CDR3 is made up of 13 amino acids. Trimming cost V 3 bases and J 6 bases, with 12 bases left between them. This CDR3 reads CASSQILGGEQYF. CDR3 sequence (DNA): TGTGCCAGCAGCCAGATTCTAGGTGGCGAGCAGTACTTC.

The chain links TRBV28 to TRBJ2-1; TRBD2 matches 7 bases. The CDR3 is 15 residues long. Trimming at V came to 3 bases and at J to 6 bases, leaving 8 bases not matched to a gene. Germline CDR1 is MDHEN and CDR2 is SYDVKM. CDR3 coding DNA: TGTGCCAGCAGTTTTCACAGGACTAGTGGCAATGAGCAGTTCTTC. This translates into CASSFHRTSGNEQFF.

The chain joins TRBV2 to TRBJ1-2; 10 nucleotides line up with TRBD1. The V gene end was trimmed by 6 bases and the J gene end by 3 bases; junction bases not matched to a gene: 7. CDR3 length: 15 amino acids. Per the germline V gene, CDR1 is SNHLY and CDR2 is FYNNEI. The CDR3 spells CASSADRGKDYGYTF. In nucleotides, the CDR3 is TGTGCCAGCAGCGCGGACAGGGGGAAAGACTATGGCTACACCTTC.

This rearrangement joins TRBV4-1 to TRBJ1-2; tentative D call: TRBD1 (5 bases). From germline, CDR1 is MGHRA and CDR2 YSYEKL. This CDR3 has 15 amino acids. Trimming left V 2 bases short and J 5 bases short, with 15 bases between. CDR3 sequence (DNA): TGCGCCAGCAGCCAAATCGTCGGGACCGAATATGGCTACACCTTC. This translates into CASSQIVGTEYGYTF.

V gene TRBV5-4 combines with J gene TRBJ2-7; D perhaps matches TRBD2 (6 bases). The germline V gene encodes CDR1 SGHNT and CDR2 YYREEE (reference sequence). The CDR3 covers 16 residues. V lost 3 bases to trimming and J lost 0 bases, with 16 bases between them. The CDR3 DNA sequence: TGTGCCAGCAGCTCCCCCGACTTAGCGGCCTCCTACGAGCAGTACTTC. Translated, it gives CASSSPDLAASYEQYF.

The rearrangement uses TRBV9 and TRBJ1-1; D gene ambiguous. V was pared by 3 bases and J by 0 bases, with 15 bases between. Germline-derived CDR1 and CDR2 are SGDLS and YYNGEE. This CDR3 is built from 16 residues. Here the CDR3 reads CASSGRRGKVNTEAFF. The CDR3 DNA reads TGTGCCAGCAGCGGCCGTAGAGGAAAGGTGAACACTGAAGCTTTCTTT.

This clone was counted once. The V call is TRBV13, the J call TRBJ2-1; D is tentatively TRBD1 or TRBD2 (5 bases each). Germline V lookup: CDR1 PRHDT, CDR2 FYEKMQ (reference sequence). V gave up 8 bases and J gave up 6 bases, with 17 bases separating them. This CDR3 spans 14 amino acids. The CDR3 region has the DNA TGTGCCAGCGGGAAAGGGACCAGGCCCAATGAGCAGTTCTTC. This encodes CASGKGTRPNEQFF. The full variable domain, in which reference TRBV13 and TRBJ2-1 provide the parts outside the CDR3, is AAGVIQSPRHLIKEKRETATLKCYPIPRHDTVYWYQQGPGQDPQFLISFYEKMQSDKGSIPDRFSAQQFSDYHSELNMSSLELGDSALYFCASGKGTRPNEQFFGPGTRLTVL.

This rearrangement joins TRBV5-1 to TRBJ2-7; 10 bases are shared with TRBD1. J lost 2 bases, V lost 0 bases, and 2 bases had no gene match. This CDR3 contains 15 residues. Germline V gives CDR1 SGHRS, CDR2 YFSETQ. The CDR3 reads CASSLVGTGAYEQYF. In DNA, the CDR3 is TGCGCCAGCAGCTTGGTTGGGACAGGGGCCTACGAGCAGTACTTC.

The genes are TRBV7-2 and TRBJ2-7, with a weak D call TRBD2 (5 bases). This CDR3 contains 15 residues. V dropped 5 bases and J dropped 0 bases, with 14 bases sitting between them. CDR1 and CDR2 (germline): SGHTA, FQGNSA. The CDR3 nucleotides are TGTGCCAGCAGCCAGGACTTGGGGAGCTCCTACGAGCAGTACTTC. This sequence encodes CASSQDLGSSYEQYF.